This T cell receptor (beta chain) was recorded in a study of Graves' ophthalmopathy and Graves' hyperthyroidism. Trimming cost V 3 bases and J 6 bases, with 9 bases left between them. Germline V gene sequence: CDR1 DFQATT, CDR2 SNEGSKA (reference sequence). CDR3 length equals 12 residues. Ophthalmopathy donors' eye disease showed moderate-to-severe activity, CAS of at least 3, NOSPECS of at least 4 and duration under 3 months. Serum thyroxine and TRAb, along with clinical symptoms, thyroid ultrasound and orbital computed tomography, were what diagnosis relied on. Amplifying from RNA transcripts, the study obtained TCR beta CDR3 regions. Amplification began with first-round RT-PCR using HTBI primers, then second-round multiplex PCR was performed. Each CDR3 protein gets one entry after TCRdb re-called the multiplex PCR reads with MiXCR. This sample has about 740,000 distinct CDR3 sequences, with 40% found just once.

V usage is TRBV20-1 and J usage is TRBJ1-5, with D possibly matching TRBD1 (5 bases). The sequenced sample was peripheral blood. This TCR was sampled from an adult man with Graves' ophthalmopathy. The CDR3 DNA follows: TGCAGTGCTAGTATGGGGACTCAGCCCCAGCATTTT. It translates to CSASMGTQPQHF.